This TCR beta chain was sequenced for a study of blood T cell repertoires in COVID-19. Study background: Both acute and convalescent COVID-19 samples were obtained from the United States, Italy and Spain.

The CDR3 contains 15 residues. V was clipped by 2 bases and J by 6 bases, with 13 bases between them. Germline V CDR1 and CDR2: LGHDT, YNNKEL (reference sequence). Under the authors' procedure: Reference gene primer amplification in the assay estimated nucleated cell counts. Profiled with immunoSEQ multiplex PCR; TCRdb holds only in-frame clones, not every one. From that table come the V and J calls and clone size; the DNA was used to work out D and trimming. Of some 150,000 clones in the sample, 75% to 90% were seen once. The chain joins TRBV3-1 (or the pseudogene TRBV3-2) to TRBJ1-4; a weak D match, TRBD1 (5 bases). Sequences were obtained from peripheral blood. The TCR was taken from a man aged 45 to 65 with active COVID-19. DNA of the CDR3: TGTGCCAGCAGCCAACGCCTGGGGGGTTATGAAAAACTGTTTTTT. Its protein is CASSQRLGGYEKLFF.